This T cell receptor beta chain comes out of a study of cytomegalovirus exposure and HLA in healthy donors. PCR was performed using 60 Vbeta and 13 Jbeta primers. The protocol was immunoSEQ multiplex PCR, while the TCRdb copy is restricted to in-frame clones and leaves out a portion. This table has about 86,000 clones, roughly three quarters appearing once. The material sequenced was PBMCs. This clonotype was obtained from a woman aged 40 to 50 in good health and CMV-seropositive.

The CDR3 nucleotides are TGTGCCTGGAGTTCTTGGGCAGGGGTCGGATCTGAAGCTTTCTTT. Translation gives CAWSSWAGVGSEAFF. The rearrangement joins TRBV30 to TRBJ1-1, with TRBD1 as a possible D gene (6 bases). Trimming left V 2 bases short and J 6 bases short, with 19 bases between. Germline CDR1 reads GTSNPN; CDR2 reads SVGIG (reference sequence). The CDR3 covers 15 residues.